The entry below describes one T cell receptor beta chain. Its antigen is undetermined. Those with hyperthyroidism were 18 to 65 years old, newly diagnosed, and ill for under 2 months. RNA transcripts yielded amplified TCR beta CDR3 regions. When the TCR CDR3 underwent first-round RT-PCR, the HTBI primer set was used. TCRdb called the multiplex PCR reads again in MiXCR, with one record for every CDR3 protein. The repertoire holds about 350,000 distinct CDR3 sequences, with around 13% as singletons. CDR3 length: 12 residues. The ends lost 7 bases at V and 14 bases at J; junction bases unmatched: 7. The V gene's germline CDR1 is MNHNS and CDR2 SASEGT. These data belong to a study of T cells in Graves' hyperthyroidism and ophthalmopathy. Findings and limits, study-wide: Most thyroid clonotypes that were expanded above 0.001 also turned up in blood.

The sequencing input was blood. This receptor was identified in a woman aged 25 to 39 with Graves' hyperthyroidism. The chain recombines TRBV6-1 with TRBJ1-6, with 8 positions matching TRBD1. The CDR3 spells CASTETGATLHF. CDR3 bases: TGTGCCAGCACCGAGACAGGGGCCACCCTCCACTTT.